This TCR beta chain came from a study of graft-versus-host responses after intestinal transplantation. Only in-frame clones appear in the TCRdb table, and some are missing; sequencing was by immunoSEQ multiplex PCR. In the table there are just over 20,000 clones, roughly 89% of which are singletons. The CDR3 spans 16 residues. Between the trimmed V and J ends, which lost 4 bases and 0 bases, there was a span of 16 bases. Per germline, CDR1 SGHVS and CDR2 FNYEAQ. The origin of this receptor is a human patient who received an intestinal transplant, so some T cells may come from the graft donor. The chain combines TRBV7-6 with TRBJ2-7; D tentatively fits TRBD1 or TRBD2 (6 bases each). Sequencing was performed on PBMCs, taken more than 64 days after intestinal transplantation. The CDR3 region has the DNA TGTGCCAGCAGCTCACGGGGGACAATTAGCTCCTACGAGCAGTACTTC. Its translation is CASSSRGTISSYEQYF.